The entry below describes one TCR beta chain. The sample belongs to a study of OX40 agonist ivuxolimab in advanced cancers. Study as a whole: Patients achieving partial responses numbered three: one hepatocellular carcinoma case and two cutaneous melanoma cases.

The CDR3 extends over 18 amino acids. Germline trimming cut 3 bases from V and 0 bases from J; bases unmatched to any gene: 6. Germline CDR1 is MGHRA and CDR2 is YSYEKL. The protocol was immunoSEQ multiplex PCR, while the TCRdb copy is restricted to in-frame clones and leaves out a portion. Found here are more than 45,000 clones, around 73% of them singletons; the top ten hold approximately 2%. Sequencing was performed on CD4+ or CD8+ T cells sorted from blood, taken in a trial of the OX40 agonist ivuxolimab. The V gene is TRBV4-1, the J gene TRBJ2-4, with 12 bases lining up with TRBD2. This receptor was identified in an adult with an advanced solid tumor such as melanoma, head and neck, liver or kidney cancer. CDR3 region: CASSHSSGLAGAKNIQYF. The CDR3 DNA is TGCGCCAGCAGCCACTCATCGGGACTAGCGGGAGCCAAAAACATTCAGTACTTC.